These 16 T cell receptor beta chains share one sample of origin, sequenced in a study of metastatic and nonmetastatic thyroid tumors. Patients underwent thyroid surgery, and none had received any treatment before it. TCRdb re-analyzed the PCR reads through MiXCR. The table includes roughly 30,000 clones, 30% detected once. The source material was blood. These receptors were obtained from a female donor with papillary thyroid cancer or a benign thyroid nodule (not recorded which). Some clones in this sample may be carry-over from other donors' samples.

This clone was seen ten or more times. This chain links TRBV12-3 or TRBV12-4 with TRBJ2-1; D not resolved. V was shortened by 8 bases and J by 7 bases, with 18 bases between the two germline ends. This CDR3 has 14 amino acids. CDR3 DNA sequence: TGTGCCAGCCGAAGGGCGGTAAGGTTTAATGAGCAGTTCTTC. It yields the protein CASRRAVRFNEQFF.

As for this clone: At one end the junction does not follow the germline gene, possibly because of a read error. This chain links TRBV3-1 with TRBJ2-1, with D possibly called TRBD1 or TRBD2 (5 bases each). The germline CDR1 and CDR2 sequences are LGHDT and YNNKEL (reference sequence). The CDR3 is 17 residues long. The CDR3 reads CASIQDPGTLSYNEQFF. The CDR3, as DNA: TGTGCCAGCATCCAAGATCCCGGGACCCTCTCCTACAATGAGCAGTTCTTC.

The table lists this clone with many counts. This chain joins TRBV5-1 and TRBJ1-2, with 9 bases matching TRBD1. Trimming removed 0 bases from V and 7 bases from J; junction bases left unmatched: 4. Germline V CDR1 and CDR2: SGHRS, YFSETQ. The CDR3 extends over 14 amino acids. In DNA form, the CDR3 reads TGCGCCAGCAGCTTGGGACAGGGGGACTCTGGCTACACCTTC. This gives the protein CASSLGQGDSGYTF. The full variable domain, completed using reference TRBV5-1 and TRBJ1-2, is KAGVTQTPRYLIKTRGQQVTLSCSPISGHRSVSWYQQTPGQGLQFLFEYFSETQRNKGNFPGRFSGRQFSNSRSEMNVSTLELGDSALYLCASSLGQGDSGYTFGSGTRLTVV.

The chain combines TRBV9 with TRBJ2-2, with TRBD2 matching 8 bases. CDR3 size: 16 residues. Germline CDR1 SGDLS, CDR2 YYNGEE. V was clipped by 0 bases and J by 4 bases; unmatched bases: 5. This CDR3 is CASSVGAGGPTGELFF. CDR3 DNA sequence: TGTGCCAGCAGCGTAGGTGCGGGGGGCCCCACCGGGGAGCTGTTTTTT.

This clone was counted many times. The chain recombines TRBV13 with TRBJ2-1; 13 bases map to TRBD2. Trimming took 4 bases from V and 4 from J; bases not matched to a gene: 10. CDR1 is PRHDT, CDR2 FYEKMQ, per germline (reference sequence). CDR3 length equals 18 residues. The CDR3 loop reads CASSYGLAGDALYNEQFF. CDR3 DNA sequence: TGTGCCAGCAGCTATGGACTAGCGGGAGATGCGTTATACAATGAGCAGTTCTTC.

To note about this clone: At one of its ends the junction is not consistent with the germline gene, which may arise from a read error. The chain links TRBV13 to TRBJ2-5, with D hard to call. The germline V gene encodes CDR1 PRHDT and CDR2 FYEKMQ (reference sequence). CDR3 length equals 15 residues. This CDR3 reads CASSPIRRGEETQYF. CDR3 bases: TGTGCCAGCAGCCCCATTCGGAGAGGTGAGGAGACTCAGTACTTC.

This clone was seen at least ten times. A much bigger clone sits one base away, suggesting this may be a read error. The J gene is TRBJ1-5, the V gene TRBV2, with no clear D. Trimming pared 3 bases from V and 4 bases from J, leaving 10 bases between. From germline, CDR1 is SNHLY and CDR2 FYNNEI. This CDR3 is built from 14 residues. The CDR3 protein is CASSEGSRNQPQHF. DNA of the CDR3: TGTGCCAGCAGTGAGGGGAGTCGGAATCAGCCCCAGCATTTT.

This chain joins TRBV28 and TRBJ1-3; the D gene is possibly TRBD1 (6 bases). Germline loops: CDR1 MDHEN, CDR2 SYDVKM. This CDR3 has 16 amino acids. V was shortened by 6 bases and J by 1 base, with 16 bases between the two germline ends. The CDR3 DNA sequence: TGTGCCAGCAGCCGGTACAGGGAATTTTCTGGAAACACCATATATTTT. This codes for CASSRYREFSGNTIYF. Supplemented by reference TRBV28 and TRBJ1-3, the full variable domain reads DVKVTQSSRYLVKRTGEKVFLECVQDMDHENMFWYRQDPGLGLRLIYFSYDVKMKEKGDIPEGYSVSREKKERFSLILESASTNQTSMYLCASSRYREFSGNTIYFGEGSWLTVV.

This clone was counted between two and nine times. The junction and the germline gene differ at one end; a read error may be behind it. The rearrangement joins TRBV6-1 to TRBJ1-1; D is possibly TRBD1 (5 bases). The CDR3 runs 14 residues. Germline V lookup: CDR1 MNHNS, CDR2 SASEGT. The CDR3 protein is CASSVYRGHEFALF. CDR3 bases: TGTGCCAGCTCTGTGTATAGGGGCCACGAGTTTGCTTTATTT.

Ten or more counts support this clone. The chain carries TRBV6-1 and TRBJ2-2; no reliable D call. The CDR3 extends over 16 amino acids. Trimming stripped 1 base from V and 5 bases from J, with 14 bases between. The germline gives CDR1 MNHNS, CDR2 SASEGT. The CDR3 DNA is TGTGCCAGCAGTGAAGGGCAAAACTTTCGAACCGGGGAGCTGTTTTTT. This translates into CASSEGQNFRTGELFF.

This clone was detected a few times. This chain uses TRBV5-1 with TRBJ1-1; no firm D call. The CDR3 sequence is 12 residues long. Germline V gives CDR1 SGHRS, CDR2 YFSETQ. The V and J ends lost 2 bases and 2 bases respectively, with 4 bases between them. CDR3 amino acids: CASSLDNTEAFF. The DNA of the CDR3 is TGCGCCAGCAGCTTAGACAACACTGAAGCTTTCTTT.

The chain employs TRBV30 and TRBJ1-4; possibly TRBD1 for D (5 bases). The CDR3 has 14 residues. Germline-derived CDR1 and CDR2 are GTSNPN and SVGIG (reference sequence). The V gene lost 1 base and the J gene lost 6 bases, with 12 bases spanning the gap. The CDR3 region is CAWSEGVYYEKLFF. Here the CDR3 DNA reads TGTGCCTGGAGTGAAGGGGTTTATTATGAAAAACTGTTTTTT. Filled out from reference TRBV30 and TRBJ1-4, the complete variable domain reads SQTIHQWPATLVQPVGSPLSLECTVEGTSNPNLYWYRQAAGRGLQLLFYSVGIGQISSEVPQNLSASRPQDRQFILSSKKLLLSDSGFYLCAWSEGVYYEKLFFGSGTQLSVL.

This clone has ten or more counts. The chain carries TRBV20-1 and TRBJ2-2, with D tentatively TRBD2 (5 bases). V was cut by 3 bases and J by 4 bases, with 18 bases left in between. CDR3 length: 16 amino acids. Per the germline V gene, CDR1 is DFQATT and CDR2 is SNEGSKA (reference sequence). The CDR3 DNA sequence: TGCAGTGCTAGCCCGGACGCCCAACGGGGCACCGGGGAGCTGTTTTTT. Translating gives CSASPDAQRGTGELFF.

As concerns this clone: This clone may be a read error of a much larger clone one base away. The chain couples TRBV5-4 to TRBJ1-1; 7 positions agree with TRBD1. There are 13 residues in the CDR3. Germline V gives CDR1 SGHNT, CDR2 YYREEE (reference sequence). V shed 1 base, J shed 10 bases, and the junction held 7 bases outside the gene matches. CDR3 sequence reads: CASSLSGQTRAFF. Written as DNA, the CDR3 is TGTGCCAGCAGCTTGTCGGGACAGACCCGAGCTTTCTTT.

In this sample, this clone turned up many times. V gene TRBV6-5 combines with J gene TRBJ2-5; TRBD1 agrees at 8 bases. Germline loops: CDR1 MNHEY, CDR2 SVGAGI. After removal of 2 bases from V and 2 bases from J, the junction contained 7 bases not matched to a gene. CDR3 length: 16 residues. CDR3 nucleotide sequence: TGTGCCAGCAGTTACCAAGGAGGGACAGGTCAAGAGACCCAGTACTTC. Its protein is CASSYQGGTGQETQYF.

The rearrangement uses TRBV11-2 and TRBJ2-7; 11 nucleotides match TRBD1. CDR1 and CDR2 (germline): SGHAT, FQNNGV. The CDR3 sequence is 17 residues long. V dropped 10 bases and J dropped 2; count of bases not matched to a gene: 16. The CDR3 loop reads CATMTGTGGFPTYEQYF. The CDR3, as DNA: TGTGCCACCATGACCGGGACAGGGGGTTTCCCAACCTACGAGCAGTACTTC.